This record looks at one T cell receptor (beta chain) sequence and its context. The antigen is undetermined. Looked up from germline, CDR1 is SGHAT and CDR2 is FQNNGV. Trimming pared 8 bases from V and 0 bases from J, leaving 13 bases between. This CDR3 comprises 14 residues. The record originates from a study of early T cells in non-severe SARS-CoV-2 infection. For the study at large: The input, bulk RNA from unsorted whole blood, was sequenced, and chains were unpaired. Study-wide results and caveats: Anti-spike CD8 responses were favored in VDJdb matching, and private and CD4 specificities were missed.

Individual cDNA molecules received unique molecular identifiers. TCRdb analysed the 5' RACE reads with MiXCR anew, one entry per CDR3 protein. Here the sample spans 62,000 or so distinct CDR3 sequences, almost 9% being singletons. The receptor was isolated from an adult who was a healthcare worker with PCR-confirmed SARS-CoV-2 infection or an uninfected control (not recorded which). The rearrangement links TRBV11-2 to TRBJ1-1, with a possible D match to TRBD1 (5 bases). The sample consisted of whole blood, taken at baseline. DNA of the CDR3: TGTGCCAGCTCCAATGAGGGGATGAACACTGAAGCTTTCTTT. Amino acid sequence: CASSNEGMNTEAFF.